This entry concerns a single TCR beta chain. This CDR3 comprises 13 residues. Trimming took 2 bases from V and 5 from J, leaving 9 bases between them. CDR1 is MNHEY and CDR2 is SVGAGI in the germline V gene. The data derive from a study of blood T cell repertoires in COVID-19. Overall study: COVID-19 samples collected from the United States, Italy and Spain covered acute and convalescent phases. The analysed material was cDNA or gDNA that came from T cells, B-cell-depleted T cells, or PBMCs.

Data came from immunoSEQ multiplex PCR; TCRdb stores just in-frame clones and leaves some out. The sample lists 300,000 or so clones; approximately 90% were seen once. The sample taken for sequencing was peripheral blood. The chain is built from TRBV6-5 and TRBJ2-5, with D perhaps TRBD2 (5 bases). This TCR derives from a woman aged 40-49 years with acute or convalescent COVID-19. CDR3 DNA sequence: TGTGCCAGCAGTTACGAGGGTTGGGAGACCCAGTACTTC. Translating gives CASSYEGWETQYF.